This paragraph reports one T cell receptor beta chain. Its antigen is as yet unknown. The data were taken from a study of cytomegalovirus exposure and HLA in healthy donors. Study conclusions and caveats: First-cohort TCR clusters tended to co-occur in the roughly 120 validation repertoires, a later analysis found. The classifier reportedly diagnosed cytomegalovirus status with high sensitivity and specificity.

The CDR3 length is 15 residues. The germline V gene encodes CDR1 SGHRS and CDR2 YFSETQ. Trimming removed 4 bases from V and 2 bases from J, with 15 bases in between. Clones were read by immunoSEQ multiplex PCR, and TCRdb kept only the in-frame ones, dropping some. Among fewer than 90,000 clones listed, 80% to 85% were seen once. The receptor was isolated from a young woman in good health and CMV-seropositive. The V call is TRBV5-1, the J call TRBJ2-5; TRBD2 is a possible D gene (6 bases). The sample taken for sequencing was PBMCs. DNA for the CDR3: TGCGCCAGCAGCCCCAGCGGGCAGGCACAAGAGACCCAGTACTTC. The encoded protein is CASSPSGQAQETQYF.